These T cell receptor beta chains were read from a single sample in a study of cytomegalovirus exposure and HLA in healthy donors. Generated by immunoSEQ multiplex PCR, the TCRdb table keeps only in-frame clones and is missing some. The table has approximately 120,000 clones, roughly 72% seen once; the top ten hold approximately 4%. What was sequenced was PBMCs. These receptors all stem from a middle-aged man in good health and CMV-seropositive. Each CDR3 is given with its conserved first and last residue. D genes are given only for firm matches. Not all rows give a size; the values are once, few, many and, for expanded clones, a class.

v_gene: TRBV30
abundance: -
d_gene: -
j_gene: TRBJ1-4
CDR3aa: CAWSGVGNEKLFF
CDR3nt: TGTGCCTGGAGCGGGGTGGGGAATGAAAAACTGTTTTTT

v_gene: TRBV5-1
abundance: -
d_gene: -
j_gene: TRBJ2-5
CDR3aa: CASSLVASAETQYF
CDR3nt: TGCGCCAGCAGCTTGGTGGCTAGCGCGGAGACCCAGTACTTC

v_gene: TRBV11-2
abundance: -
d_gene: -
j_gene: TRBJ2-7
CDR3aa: CASSLAFSYEQYF
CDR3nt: TGTGCCAGCAGCTTAGCGTTCTCCTACGAGCAGTACTTC

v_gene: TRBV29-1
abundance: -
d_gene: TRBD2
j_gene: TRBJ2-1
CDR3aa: CSVGWWVRLREWEQFF
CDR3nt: TGCAGCGTTGGGTGGTGGGTTCGCCTGCGGGAGTGGGAGCAGTTCTTC

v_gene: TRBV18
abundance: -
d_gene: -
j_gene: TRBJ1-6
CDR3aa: CASSPQYTDNSPLHF
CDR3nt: TGTGCCAGCTCACCACAGTATACAGATAATTCACCCCTCCACTTT

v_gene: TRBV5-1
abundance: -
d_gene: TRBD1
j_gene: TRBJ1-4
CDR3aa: CASSSGQPNEKLFF
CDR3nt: TGCGCCAGCAGCTCGGGACAGCCTAATGAAAAACTGTTTTTT

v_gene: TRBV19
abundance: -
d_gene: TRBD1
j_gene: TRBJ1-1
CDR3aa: CASSGPQGATTEAFF
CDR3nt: TGTGCCAGTAGTGGTCCGCAGGGGGCTACTACTGAAGCTTTCTTT

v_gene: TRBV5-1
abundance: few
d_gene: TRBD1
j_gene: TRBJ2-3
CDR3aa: CASSYRTGGEDTQYF
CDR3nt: TGCGCCAGCAGCTACCGGACAGGGGGCGAAGATACGCAGTATTTT

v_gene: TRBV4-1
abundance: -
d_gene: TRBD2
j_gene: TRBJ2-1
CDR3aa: CASSSWAGAGSLEQFF
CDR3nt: TGCGCCAGCAGCTCCTGGGCGGGAGCGGGATCTCTTGAGCAGTTCTTC

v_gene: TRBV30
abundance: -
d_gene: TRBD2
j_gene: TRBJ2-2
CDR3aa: CAWKDGGGVTGELFF
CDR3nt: TGTGCCTGGAAAGACGGGGGGGGCGTCACCGGGGAGCTGTTTTTT

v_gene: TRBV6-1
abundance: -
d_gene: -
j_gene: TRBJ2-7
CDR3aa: CASSEEGVLGYEQYF
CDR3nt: TGTGCCAGCAGTGAAGAAGGGGTGTTGGGCTACGAGCAGTACTTC

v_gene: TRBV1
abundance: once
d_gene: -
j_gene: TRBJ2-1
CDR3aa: CTSSQGLAVNEQFF
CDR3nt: TGCACCAGCAGCCAGGGACTAGCTGTCAATGAGCAGTTCTTC

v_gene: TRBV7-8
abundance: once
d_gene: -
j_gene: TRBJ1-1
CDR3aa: CASSPPTGAEAFF
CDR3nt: TGTGCCAGCAGCCCGCCGACAGGCGCTGAAGCTTTCTTT

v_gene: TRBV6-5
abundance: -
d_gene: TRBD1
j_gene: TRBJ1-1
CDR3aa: CASSSRDRGRKAFF
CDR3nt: TGTGCCAGCAGTTCCCGGGACAGGGGGCGGAAAGCTTTCTTT

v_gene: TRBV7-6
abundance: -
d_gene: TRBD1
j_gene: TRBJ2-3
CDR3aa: CASSLAQGVARGLGTDTQYF
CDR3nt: TGTGCCAGCAGCTTAGCGCAGGGGGTCGCCAGGGGGCTTGGCACAGATACGCAGTATTTT

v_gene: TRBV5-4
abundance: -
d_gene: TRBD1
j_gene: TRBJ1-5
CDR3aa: CASSLQGAPNQPQHF
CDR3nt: TGTGCCAGCAGCCTACAGGGGGCGCCGAATCAGCCCCAGCATTTT

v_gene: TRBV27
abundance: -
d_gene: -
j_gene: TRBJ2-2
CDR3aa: CASSSKLLDRPNTGELFF
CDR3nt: TGTGCCAGCAGTTCCAAACTTCTTGACAGACCGAACACCGGGGAGCTGTTTTTT